The 23 T cell receptor beta chains below all came from one sample that was sequenced in a study of T-cell reconstitution after alpha-beta-depleted transplantation in children. Preparation of the TCRbeta library used unique molecular identifiers. Each CDR3 protein gets one entry after TCRdb re-called the PCR reads with MiXCR. The table records 70,000 to 95,000 distinct CDR3 sequences, 15% to 18% of them present only once. This sample comprised PBMCs, mostly from graft donor cells, obtained 180 days after TCRalphabeta/CD19-depleted stem cell transplant. The receptors stem from a male patient between 2 and 15 years old who had a stem cell transplant for acute lymphoblastic leukemia, so the T cells may come from the graft donor.

The chain couples TRBV7-9 to TRBJ2-1; 12 bases map to TRBD2. The V and J ends lost 4 bases and 5 bases, in that order; junction bases with no gene match: 9. The germline V gene encodes CDR1 SEHNR and CDR2 FQNEAQ (reference sequence). The CDR3 runs 17 residues. The CDR3 DNA reads as TGTGCCAGCAGCTCCAAAACTAGCGGGGGGCCTAACAATGAGCAGTTCTTC. Encoded protein: CASSSKTSGGPNNEQFF.

The chain has TRBV5-6 and TRBJ1-5; perhaps TRBD1 as D (5 bases). Trimming took 4 bases from V and 4 from J, leaving 15 bases between them. CDR1 and CDR2 (germline): SGHDT, YYEEEE. The CDR3 sequence is 15 residues long. Written as DNA, the CDR3 is TGTGCCAGCAGCCGAAGAGGGACCGCGAATCAGCCCCAGCATTTT. This gives the protein CASSRRGTANQPQHF. Full variable domain (remainder filled in from reference TRBV5-6 and TRBJ1-5): DAGVTQSPTHLIKTRGQQVTLRCSPKSGHDTVSWYQQALGQGPQFIFQYYEEEERQRGNFPDRFSGHQFPNYSSELNVNALLLGDSALYLCASSRRGTANQPQHFGDGTRLSIL.

In its sample, this clonotype was seen a few times. The chain carries TRBV6-5 and TRBJ1-1, with a weak D call TRBD1 (5 bases). Per the germline V gene, CDR1 is MNHEY and CDR2 is SVGAGI. The CDR3 consists of 14 residues. The ends were cut back, 7 bases at V and 5 bases at J, with 17 bases in the middle. The CDR3 bases are TGTGCCAGCACTTTGGGGGGGAGTAGGACTGAAGCTTTCTTT. Its protein product is CASTLGGSRTEAFF.

The sample holds many counts of this clonotype. The chain is built from TRBV4-1 and TRBJ2-5; D possibly uses TRBD1 or TRBD2 (5 bases each). The CDR3 consists of 14 residues. Germline assignment: CDR1 MGHRA and CDR2 YSYEKL. The ends were cut back, 0 bases at V and 5 bases at J, with 10 bases in the middle. Here the CDR3 reads CASSQEGTAETQYF. The CDR3 DNA is TGCGCCAGCAGCCAAGAAGGGACCGCGGAGACCCAGTACTTC.

The chain joins TRBV20-1 to TRBJ2-3, with 9 bases that match TRBD1. Trimming cost V 5 bases and J 6 bases; bases outside gene matches: 15. Germline loops: CDR1 DFQATT, CDR2 SNEGSKA (reference sequence). CDR3 length equals 16 residues. CDR3 residues: CSAPTDRGETRDTQYF. The CDR3 DNA reads as TGCAGTGCTCCCACGGACAGGGGTGAAACGAGGGATACGCAGTATTTT.

This clonotype occurred many times. V and J are TRBV21-1 and TRBJ2-7; whether TRBD1, the table's D call, matches the DNA was not checked. TRBV21-1 is noted as a pseudogene. This CDR3 spans 17 amino acids. For the CDR3, the DNA is TGTGCCAGCAGCAAAGCCACCAGCTTGAGACAGACCTACGAGCAGTACTTC. Residues: CASSKATSLRQTYEQYF.

The J gene is TRBJ1-5, the V gene TRBV7-8; D gene uncertain. Trimming removed 5 bases from V and 9 bases from J, with 17 bases in between. Germline values: CDR1 SGHVS, CDR2 FQNEAQ. The CDR3 is 14 amino acids. The CDR3 DNA follows: TGTGCCAGCAGCACCACCGTCCCTTCGCGGCCCCAGCATTTT. Amino acid sequence: CASSTTVPSRPQHF.

The rearrangement links TRBV5-1 to TRBJ2-2; D is possibly TRBD1 (5 bases). The V gene's germline CDR1 is SGHRS and CDR2 YFSETQ. V lost 0 bases, J lost 4 bases, and 7 bases lay in between. The CDR3 sequence is 14 residues long. As DNA, the CDR3 is TGCGCCAGCAGCTTGGGGCAGGGCACCGGGGAGCTGTTTTTT. It codes for CASSLGQGTGELFF. The full variable domain, with the rest looked up from reference TRBV5-1 and TRBJ2-2, is KAGVTQTPRYLIKTRGQQVTLSCSPISGHRSVSWYQQTPGQGLQFLFEYFSETQRNKGNFPGRFSGRQFSNSRSEMNVSTLELGDSALYLCASSLGQGTGELFFGEGSRLTVL.

The CDR3 sequence is CSVVDSRTEAFF. The DNA of the CDR3 is TGCAGCGTTGTAGACAGCAGGACTGAAGCTTTCTTT. The V gene is TRBV29-1, the J gene TRBJ1-1, with a tentative D call TRBD1 (5 bases). Germline CDR1 reads SQVTM; CDR2 reads ANQGSEA. Trimming removed 4 bases at V and 5 bases at J, with 11 bases between. The CDR3 runs 12 residues.

About this clonotype: At one boundary the junction diverges from the germline segment, which might be a read error. The gene calls are TRBV20-1 and TRBJ2-1, with 7 bases identical to TRBD1. The CDR3 is made up of 16 amino acids. From germline, CDR1 is DFQATT and CDR2 SNEGSKA (reference sequence). The CDR3 loop is CCARDPRQGDSNEQFF. For the CDR3, the DNA is TGCTGTGCTAGAGATCCCCGACAGGGCGACAGCAATGAGCAGTTCTTC.

This clonotype turned up a few times. This sequence joins TRBV7-9 and TRBJ2-5; a possible D gene is TRBD2 (5 bases). This CDR3 region has 15 residues. Trimming removed 5 bases at V and 4 bases at J, with 17 bases between. Germline-derived CDR1 and CDR2 are SEHNR and FQNEAQ (reference sequence). For the CDR3, the DNA is TGTGCCAGCAGCCCCCGTTTGCTTGAGGGAGAGACCCAGTACTTC. It specifies CASSPRLLEGETQYF.

This clonotype showed up many times. The chain recombines TRBV6-2 or TRBV6-3 with TRBJ2-2; D ambiguous. CDR1 MNHEY and CDR2 SVGEGT come from the germline V gene. Trimming removed 5 bases from V and 0 bases from J, with 10 bases in between. The CDR3 covers 15 residues. CDR3 nucleotide sequence: TGTGCCAGCAGTCGGAACAGACCGAACACCGGGGAGCTGTTTTTT. Translation: CASSRNRPNTGELFF.

The rearrangement uses TRBV3-1 and TRBJ2-1; 10 bases match TRBD2. Per germline, CDR1 LGHDT and CDR2 YNNKEL (reference sequence). V shed 4 bases, J shed 5 bases, and the junction held 8 bases outside the gene matches. The CDR3 extends over 16 amino acids. The CDR3 DNA reads as TGTGCCAGCAGCCTAACTACTAGCGGGGTCAACAATGAGCAGTTCTTC. Translating it yields CASSLTTSGVNNEQFF.

This clonotype was counted only a few times. CDR3 sequence (DNA): TGTGCCAGCAGGGGCTCGTCGCGAGATACGCAGTATTTT. Translating it yields CASRGSSRDTQYF. This chain links TRBV6-2 or TRBV6-3 with TRBJ2-3; no clear D gene. CDR3 length: 13 amino acids. Germline CDR1 is MNHEY and CDR2 is SVGEGT. V dropped 6 bases and J dropped 5 bases, with 12 bases sitting between them.

The V call is TRBV4-3, the J call TRBJ2-2; TRBD1 or TRBD2 may be the D gene (5 bases each). V lost 0 bases to trimming and J lost 4 bases, with 18 bases between them. CDR1 and CDR2 (germline): LGHNA, YSLEER. There are 18 residues in the CDR3. The CDR3, as DNA: TGCGCCAGCAGCCAAGACCCTCAGGGAGTCCTTATCACCGGGGAGCTGTTTTTT. Its translation: CASSQDPQGVLITGELFF.

A few counts support this clonotype. The gene calls are TRBV12-3 or TRBV12-4 and TRBJ2-7, with D uncertain. The CDR3 covers 15 residues. V lost 8 bases, J lost 2 bases, and 19 bases lay in between. This CDR3 reads CASRIGRAVPYEQYF. DNA of the CDR3: TGTGCCAGCCGCATAGGCCGGGCCGTTCCCTACGAGCAGTACTTC.

This clonotype was seen only a few times. The rearrangement uses TRBV20-1 and TRBJ2-3; possibly TRBD1 for D (5 bases). CDR1 DFQATT and CDR2 SNEGSKA come from the germline V gene (reference sequence). There are 13 residues in the CDR3. V was shortened by 6 bases and J by 6 bases, with 16 bases between the two germline ends. In nucleotides, the CDR3 is TGCAGTGCCCCCCGACCGGCAGGGGATACGCAGTATTTT. It encodes CSAPRPAGDTQYF.

Concerning this clonotype: Germline is not matched at one junction end, which may reflect a read error. The chain employs TRBV5-1 and TRBJ1-2, with TRBD1 identical over 11 bases. Germline V gene sequence: CDR1 SGHRS, CDR2 YFSETQ. The CDR3 contains 17 residues. The CDR3 loop reads CASTLLVGTGGISGDTF. In DNA form, the CDR3 reads TGCGCCAGCACCCTCCTGGTCGGGACAGGGGGAATATCTGGCGACACCTTC.

This clonotype was detected only a few times. The J gene is TRBJ2-7, the V gene TRBV3-1; possibly TRBD2 for D (7 bases). The V end lost 7 bases, the J end lost 1 base, and 11 bases lay between the germline ends. Per the germline V gene, CDR1 is LGHDT and CDR2 is YNNKEL (reference sequence). CDR3 length: 13 residues. CDR3 nucleotides: TGTGCCAGCAACGGGGGGCGGTCCTACGAGCAGTACTTC. Encoded protein: CASNGGRSYEQYF.

V and J are TRBV4-2 and TRBJ2-4; TRBD2 agrees at 8 bases. Germline CDR1 LGHNA, CDR2 YNFKEQ. V was pared by 0 bases and J by 8 bases, with 6 bases of the junction left unmatched. The CDR3 has 15 amino acids. Written as DNA, the CDR3 is TGTGCCAGCAGCCAAGATCTTGGTAGCGGGGACATTCAGTACTTC. Translating it yields CASSQDLGSGDIQYF.

This clonotype was observed a few times. The J gene is TRBJ2-7, the V gene TRBV7-2; D is undetermined. CDR1 is SGHTA, CDR2 FQGNSA, per germline. This CDR3 comprises 12 residues. V was pared by 5 bases and J by 4 bases, with 9 bases between. CDR3 nucleotide sequence: TGTGCCAGCAGCCACACCACGTACGAGCAGTACTTC. Translated, it gives CASSHTTYEQYF.

This clonotype was seen only once. This rearrangement joins TRBV4-1 to TRBJ1-1; no clear D gene. Deletions cut 4 bases from V and 8 bases from J, with 14 bases between. CDR3 length: 13 residues. CDR1 is MGHRA, CDR2 YSYEKL, per germline. The CDR3 is CASSPGLRHEAFF. In DNA form, the CDR3 reads TGCGCCAGCAGCCCGGGCCTCCGGCACGAAGCTTTCTTT.

This clonotype was detected ten times or more. The chain combines TRBV20-1 with TRBJ1-1; D gene ambiguous. The CDR3 is 11 amino acids. Germline CDR1 is DFQATT and CDR2 is SNEGSKA (reference sequence). The V and J ends lost 3 bases and 7 bases respectively, with 9 bases between them. The CDR3 nucleotides are TGCAGTGCTAGGAACGCCATTGAAGCTTTCTTT. This gives the protein CSARNAIEAFF.